The clone carrying this TCR beta chain has only a few counts. Its target is unknown. The gene names here belong to mouse. The missing CDR3 end, 4 residues past where the read stops, is filled in from the germline J gene. Once RNA had been extracted, it was reverse transcribed into cDNA to act as the sequencing template. Method: immunoSEQ multiplex PCR; TCRdb's copy keeps in-frame clones and lacks some. The specimen has about 270,000 clones, none found just once. The data were taken from a study of CD8+ T cells in alopecia areata. About the study: The authors grafted skin from approximately 6-13-month-old C3H/HeJ donors with spontaneous alopecia onto approximately 6-11-week-old female C3H/HeJ mice. General study results and limits: Researchers report lesional scalp, most notably alopecia totalis/universalis, outstripped normal scalp in clonality.

CDR1 is MNHDT and CDR2 is YYDKIL in the germline V gene. The junction had 4 bases not matched to a gene; V was cut back by 1 base and J by 0 bases. This CDR3 has 17 residues. The pooled cutaneous lymph node cells were sorted using several markers (CD4, CD8alpha, NKG2D, NKG2ACE and others). The specimen was CD4+ T cells sorted from a lymph node. The TCR comes from a C3H/HeJ mouse with alopecia areata. The mouse line has the MHC haplotype H2-k. The chain is built from TRBV17 and TRBJ1-1, with TRBD1 matching over 11 bases. The part of the CDR3 DNA that was read is TGTGCTAGCAGTAGAGGCCCGGGACAGGGGGCAAACACA. Amino acid sequence: CASSRGPGQGANT. The entire CDR3 is CASSRGPGQGANTEVFF.